This T cell receptor beta chain originates from a study of human T cells and chemical hapten exposure. TCRdb re-analysed the RACE reads in MiXCR, keeping a single row per CDR3 protein. The table includes some 71,000 distinct CDR3 sequences, 10% detected once. This clonotype was picked up a small number of times. Trimming took 4 bases from V and 5 from J, leaving 17 bases between them. There are 14 residues in the CDR3. From germline, CDR1 is GTSNPN and CDR2 SVGIG (reference sequence). Stated time point: patch test 2, 6 weeks after DPC sensitization. Treatment denoted: therapeutic diphenylcyclopropenone sensitization with weekly scalp DPC.

The input for sequencing was whole blood, taken in connection with sensitization to the hapten diphenylcyclopropenone (DPC). The TCR was taken from a woman aged 45-65 years with alopecia areata. Some clones in this sample may be carry-over from other donors' samples. The chain combines TRBV30 with TRBJ2-5, with D possibly TRBD2 on 5 matching bases. The CDR3 here is CAWNPTVPGETQYF. The CDR3, as DNA: TGTGCCTGGAACCCGACCGTCCCGGGGGAGACCCAGTACTTC.